These 7 T cell receptor beta chains came from one sample sequenced in a study of cytomegalovirus exposure and HLA in healthy donors (dated by TCRdb to the late 2010s). Library preparation used the immunoSEQ multiplex PCR assay. A mixture of 60 forward primers for TCR Vbeta segments and 13 reverse primers for TCR Jbeta segments was used in the multiplex PCR. Sourced from immuneACCESS, this table was stored by TCRdb with only in-frame sequences that have V and J called. A share of the clones is absent; for the studies checked, an unresolved V gene accounts for under half, and the remainder has no known explanation. The table for this sample lists about 180,000 clones; 84% of them were counted only once. The top ten constitute 0.38% of the sample. Sequencing was performed on PBMCs. Receptor source: a boy aged 2 to 9 in good health and CMV-seronegative.

J is TRBJ2-3 and V is TRBV4-2, with 16 bases aligning to TRBD2. Germline V gene sequence: CDR1 LGHNA, CDR2 YNFKEQ. The junction had 16 bases not matched to a gene; V was cut back by 3 bases and J by 4 bases. The CDR3 loop spans 21 amino acids. The CDR3 DNA is TGTGCCAGCAGCCACCCCCAGACGGGACTAGCGGGAGGGCCGTCTGCAGATACGCAGTATTTT. It specifies CASSHPQTGLAGGPSADTQYF.

CDR3 nucleotide sequence: TGTGCCAGCAGTCGACAGGGGGAAGCTTTCTTT. Its protein is CASSRQGEAFF. This chain joins TRBV2 and TRBJ1-1, with TRBD1 identical over 8 bases. V shed 5 bases and J 8 bases; nucleotides not matched to a gene: 1. The CDR3 runs 11 residues. CDR1 and CDR2 from the germline V gene are SNHLY and FYNNEI.

This rearrangement joins TRBV30 to TRBJ2-7; 8 bases agree with TRBD2. Germline loops: CDR1 GTSNPN, CDR2 SVGIG (reference sequence). CDR3 length: 13 amino acids. J was trimmed by 6 bases and V by 5 bases; bases with no gene match: 9. This chain's CDR3 is CAWAYGLAGEQYF. The CDR3 nucleotides are TGTGCCTGGGCCTACGGACTAGCAGGCGAGCAGTACTTC.

V gene TRBV7-6 combines with J gene TRBJ1-4, with D perhaps matching TRBD1 (5 bases). The CDR3 totals 14 residues. Germline values: CDR1 SGHVS, CDR2 FNYEAQ. Deletions cut 5 bases from V and 5 bases from J, with 12 bases between. The CDR3 DNA is TGTGCCAGCAGCCCCCCCGGGGGGAATGAAAAACTGTTTTTT. Amino acid sequence: CASSPPGGNEKLFF.

This clone was seen a single time. The chain carries TRBV6-6 and TRBJ1-2; no clear D. The germline V gene encodes CDR1 MNHNY and CDR2 SVGAGI (reference sequence). The V end was cut by 0 bases, the J end by 3 bases, with 11 bases between. The CDR3 is 15 amino acids. CDR3 in amino acids: CASSYSREAYYGYTF. The DNA of the CDR3 is TGTGCCAGCAGTTACTCCCGGGAAGCATACTATGGCTACACCTTC.

CDR3 bases: TGTGCCAGCAGTTCTGGACAGGGTAAGATCACCTTC. Translating gives CASSSGQGKITF. The chain combines TRBV28 with TRBJ1-2; 8 nucleotides line up with TRBD1. The trim removed 4 bases at V and 13 bases at J, leaving 8 bases unmatched. Germline lookup yields CDR1 MDHEN and CDR2 SYDVKM. CDR3 length: 12 amino acids.

This clone was found a few times. The chain joins TRBV4-1 to TRBJ1-1; D is perhaps TRBD1 (5 bases). This CDR3 is built from 16 residues. Deletions cut 4 bases from V and 3 bases from J, with 18 bases between. Germline CDR1 reads MGHRA; CDR2 reads YSYEKL. For the CDR3, the DNA is TGCGCCAGCAGCCTCGACTCCCTGACAGTCTACACTGAAGCTTTCTTT. It codes for CASSLDSLTVYTEAFF.